The 27 T cell receptor beta chains in this list originate from one sample, sequenced in a study of long-term antiretroviral therapy in people with HIV. Version v3.0 of the immunoSEQ assay was performed at survey level. TCRdb keeps only in-frame clones here, not all; method: immunoSEQ multiplex PCR. The table has some 31,000 clones, around 93% seen once. This material consisted of unsorted PBMCs, taken just over 7.2 years after starting antiretroviral therapy. The receptors originated from a man between 50 and 59 years old with HIV.

V usage is TRBV10-3 and J usage is TRBJ2-7, with 9 bases lining up with TRBD1. This CDR3 has 17 amino acids. Germline V CDR1 and CDR2: ENHRY, SYGVKD. After removal of 4 bases from V and 6 bases from J, the junction contained 16 bases not matched to a gene. For the CDR3, the DNA is TGTGCCATCAGTGGCGCTACCGGGACAGGGTTTGGGGGCGAGCAGTACTTC. Residues: CAISGATGTGFGGEQYF.

The chain combines TRBV29-1 with TRBJ2-3; possibly TRBD1 or TRBD2 for D (5 bases each). This CDR3 is 14 amino acids long. Germline CDR1 reads SQVTM; CDR2 reads ANQGSEA. Trimming shortened V by 2 bases and J by 1 base, and 10 bases separated the two germline ends. The CDR3 reads CSVERGRGTDTQYF. CDR3 bases: TGCAGCGTTGAAAGGGGACGAGGCACAGATACGCAGTATTTT.

This chain links TRBV5-1 with TRBJ1-1, with TRBD1 matching over 8 bases. The germline V gene has CDR1 SGHRS and CDR2 YFSETQ. V shed 4 bases, J shed 3 bases, and the junction held 11 bases outside the gene matches. This CDR3 is 16 amino acids long. The CDR3 protein is CASSMEAGGLYTEAFF. The CDR3 DNA sequence: TGCGCCAGCAGCATGGAGGCAGGGGGCCTTTACACTGAAGCTTTCTTT.

This rearrangement joins TRBV4-2 to TRBJ1-4, with D maybe TRBD1 (6 bases). Trimming stripped 1 base from V and 10 bases from J, with 10 bases between. Germline-derived CDR1 and CDR2 are LGHNA and YNFKEQ. This CDR3 is 13 amino acids long. The CDR3, as DNA: TGTGCCAGCAGCCAAGGAGGACAGACAAAACTGTTTTTT. Translating it yields CASSQGGQTKLFF.

This CDR3 is CASSSEVGNEKLFF. CDR3 DNA: TGTGCCAGCAGCAGCGAAGTCGGTAATGAAAAACTGTTTTTT. This rearrangement joins TRBV7-2 to TRBJ1-4; unclear D gene. The CDR3 loop spans 14 amino acids. Between the trimmed V and J ends, which lost 5 bases and 4 bases, there was a span of 11 bases. Germline CDR1 is SGHTA and CDR2 is FQGNSA.

In its sample, this clone was seen once. V usage is TRBV2 and J usage is TRBJ2-2, with TRBD1 as a possible D gene (5 bases). The germline V gene encodes CDR1 SNHLY and CDR2 FYNNEI. Trimming shortened V by 7 bases and J by 4 bases, and 10 bases separated the two germline ends. This CDR3 has 13 amino acids. Here the CDR3 DNA reads TGTGCCAGCATTAGGGGCCGCACCGGGGAGCTGTTTTTT. Its protein is CASIRGRTGELFF.

The rearrangement joins TRBV25-1 to TRBJ2-3; 14 bases map to TRBD2. The length of the CDR3 is 16 residues. Germline values: CDR1 MGHDK, CDR2 SYGVNS. The V gene end was trimmed by 5 bases and the J gene end by 6 bases; junction bases not matched to a gene: 7. Written as DNA, the CDR3 is TGTGCCAGCAGTCCGACTAGCGGGGGGGCTGGGGATACGCAGTATTTT. It specifies CASSPTSGGAGDTQYF.

The J gene is TRBJ1-1, the V gene TRBV5-4; tentative D call: TRBD1 (5 bases). Germline V CDR1 and CDR2: SGHNT, YYREEE (reference sequence). V was trimmed by 4 bases and J by 1 base, leaving 11 bases between them. The CDR3 is made up of 14 amino acids. The CDR3 spells CASSRTGTNTEAFF. The CDR3 DNA reads as TGTGCCAGCAGCCGCACAGGTACGAACACTGAAGCTTTCTTT.

The chain links TRBV7-8 to TRBJ2-7; D uncertain. The CDR3 loop spans 14 amino acids. The V gene lost 2 bases and the J gene lost 2 bases, with 10 bases spanning the gap. CDR1 and CDR2 from the germline V gene are SGHVS and FQNEAQ. The CDR3 DNA reads as TGTGCCAGCAGCTTAAATAGGGATACCTACGAGCAGTACTTC. Amino acid sequence: CASSLNRDTYEQYF. Using reference TRBV7-8 and TRBJ2-7 for the parts outside the CDR3, the full variable domain is GAGVSQSPRYKVAKRGQDVALRCDPISGHVSLFWYQQALGQGPEFLTYFQNEAQLDKSGLPSDRFFAERPEGSVSTLKIQRTQQEDSAVYLCASSLNRDTYEQYFGPGTRLTVT.

A single count supports this clone. The V call is TRBV30, the J call TRBJ2-4, with a possible D match to TRBD2 (6 bases). Germline loops: CDR1 GTSNPN, CDR2 SVGIG (reference sequence). The ends were cut back, 5 bases at V and 9 bases at J, with 14 bases in the middle. This CDR3 is 12 amino acids long. In DNA form, the CDR3 reads TGTGCCTGGGATGGCGGGACTGGCATTCAGTACTTC. It specifies CAWDGGTGIQYF.

CDR3 sequence reads: CASRNGQGAGQPQHF. CDR3 DNA sequence: TGTGCCAGCCGAAACGGACAGGGGGCAGGACAGCCCCAGCATTTT. This chain links TRBV2 with TRBJ1-5; 11 nucleotides agree with TRBD1. Germline assignment: CDR1 SNHLY and CDR2 FYNNEI. The length of the CDR3 is 15 residues. V trimming: 8 bases; J trimming: 7 bases; junction bases outside the gene matches: 10.

The chain links TRBV19 to TRBJ2-5; D is possibly TRBD1 (5 bases). This CDR3 has 12 residues. Germline V gene data show CDR1 as LNHDA and CDR2 as SQIVND (reference sequence). V lost 3 bases and J 5 bases, leaving 7 bases between the germline ends. CDR3 nucleotides: TGTGCCAGTAGTATGTGGGGCGAGACCCAGTACTTC. It is translated as CASSMWGETQYF.

This chain joins TRBV7-2 and TRBJ2-3; 13 bases are a match to TRBD2. The J segment lost 6 bases and the V segment lost 3 bases, leaving 6 bases of the junction unmatched. Germline V lookup: CDR1 SGHTA, CDR2 FQGNSA. The CDR3 consists of 16 residues. CDR3 in amino acids: CASSFTSGGARDTQYF. CDR3 nucleotides: TGTGCCAGCAGCTTTACTAGCGGGGGGGCGAGGGATACGCAGTATTTT.

The rearrangement uses TRBV5-5 and TRBJ1-1, with D possibly TRBD1 on 5 matching bases. The CDR3 consists of 14 residues. Germline V gene data show CDR1 as SGHKS and CDR2 as YYEKEE (reference sequence). Trimming took off 0 bases at V and 4 bases at J, with 10 bases between the two ends. The CDR3 loop is CASSLDRGSTEAFF. The CDR3 region has the DNA TGTGCCAGCAGCTTGGACCGGGGGAGCACTGAAGCTTTCTTT.

The chain recombines TRBV4-1 with TRBJ2-3; 9 bases are shared with TRBD1. Looked up from germline, CDR1 is MGHRA and CDR2 is YSYEKL. The trim removed 4 bases at V and 3 bases at J, leaving 2 bases unmatched. The CDR3 extends over 14 amino acids. The CDR3 sequence: CASSPGQGTDTQYF. CDR3 nucleotide sequence: TGCGCCAGCAGCCCAGGACAGGGGACAGATACGCAGTATTTT.

The chain has TRBV7-3 and TRBJ1-2, with a tentative D call TRBD1 (5 bases). Trimming stripped 2 bases from V and 0 bases from J, with 13 bases between. This CDR3 has 16 amino acids. Germline CDR1 SGHTA, CDR2 FQGTGA. CDR3 bases: TGTGCCAGCAGCTTAGGGGGGACGGCTTCTAACTATGGCTACACCTTC. Amino acid sequence: CASSLGGTASNYGYTF.

This chain uses TRBV9 with TRBJ2-3; 14 bases match TRBD2. Germline loops: CDR1 SGDLS, CDR2 YYNGEE. J was trimmed by 4 bases and V by 4 bases; bases with no gene match: 5. The CDR3 covers 16 residues. The CDR3 sequence is CASSPRLAGGPDTQYF. The CDR3 DNA reads as TGTGCCAGCAGCCCGCGACTAGCGGGGGGGCCAGATACGCAGTATTTT.

The V gene is TRBV28, the J gene TRBJ2-7, with 9 bases that match TRBD2. Germline V gene lookup returns CDR1 MDHEN and CDR2 SYDVKM. This CDR3 is built from 16 residues. Losses at the gene ends were 3 bases for V and 2 bases for J; bases not matched to a gene: 8. CDR3 coding DNA: TGTGCCAGCAGTTTCCTCGGGGCTAGCGGGGCCTACGAGCAGTACTTC. Protein product: CASSFLGASGAYEQYF.

Here the CDR3 reads CASSLGLGVGREQYF. The CDR3 bases are TGTGCCAGCAGCTTGGGGCTAGGCGTAGGACGGGAGCAGTACTTC. V gene TRBV11-2 combines with J gene TRBJ2-7; weak D call: TRBD1 (5 bases). Trimming removed 3 bases at V and 7 bases at J, with 19 bases between. The CDR3 consists of 15 residues. The germline CDR1 and CDR2 sequences are SGHAT and FQNNGV. Complete variable domain (other parts from reference TRBV11-2 and TRBJ2-7): EAGVAQSPRYKIIEKRQSVAFWCNPISGHATLYWYQQILGQGPKLLIQFQNNGVVDDSQLPKDRFSAERLKGVDSTLKIQPAKLEDSAVYLCASSLGLGVGREQYFGPGTRLTVT.

J is TRBJ1-1 and V is TRBV25-1; D is perhaps TRBD1 (6 bases). This CDR3 spans 14 amino acids. Germline V CDR1 and CDR2: MGHDK, SYGVNS. V was clipped by 7 bases and J by 5 bases, with 17 bases between them. The CDR3 DNA sequence: TGTGCCAGCAAGGATAAGGGGGGGAGGACTGAAGCTTTCTTT. This encodes CASKDKGGRTEAFF.

V is TRBV7-3 and J is TRBJ2-2, with D uncertain. Germline CDR1 SGHTA, CDR2 FQGTGA. Trimming cost V 1 base and J 1 base, with 7 bases left between them. This CDR3 spans 15 amino acids. This CDR3 reads CASSLIPLNTGELFF. The CDR3 region has the DNA TGTGCCAGCAGCTTAATCCCCTTGAACACCGGGGAGCTGTTTTTT.

This sequence joins TRBV6-5 and TRBJ2-5; 7 bases line up with TRBD1. The assigned J gene may be wrong: the sequence end matches TRBJ2-7 better. The CDR3 totals 15 residues. Germline-derived CDR1 and CDR2 are MNHEY and SVGAGI. The CDR3 loop is CASRLRDRGFYEQYF. CDR3 coding DNA: TGTGCCAGCAGACTCCGGGACAGAGGGTTCTACGAGCAGTACTTC.

This rearrangement joins TRBV7-2 to TRBJ2-1; TRBD1 agrees at 10 bases. The junction had 6 bases not matched to a gene; V was cut back by 3 bases and J by 4 bases. Germline V gene sequence: CDR1 SGHTA, CDR2 FQGNSA. This CDR3 spans 16 amino acids. The CDR3 nucleotides read TGTGCCAGCAGCTTGATCGACAGGGGGCGGTACAATGAGCAGTTCTTC. Translation: CASSLIDRGRYNEQFF.

This clone was seen a single time. The chain employs TRBV6-6 and TRBJ1-1; 8 positions agree with TRBD1. The CDR3 consists of 13 residues. V lost 4 bases and J lost 4; bases outside the gene matches: 2. The germline CDR1 and CDR2 sequences are MNHNY and SVGAGI (reference sequence). For the CDR3, the DNA is TGTGCCAGCAGTTTCACAGGGGGCACTGAAGCTTTCTTT. The encoded protein is CASSFTGGTEAFF.

This clone was recorded only once. The rearrangement links TRBV28 to TRBJ2-7; perhaps TRBD2 as D (6 bases). The CDR3 loop spans 13 amino acids. Germline loops: CDR1 MDHEN, CDR2 SYDVKM. V dropped 6 bases and J dropped 7 bases, with 16 bases sitting between them. The CDR3: CASRSDMGREQYF. The CDR3 region has the DNA TGTGCCAGCAGGAGTGATATGGGGAGGGAGCAGTACTTC.

This clone was found once. The V and J genes are TRBV2 and TRBJ1-1; D gene unclear. In germline, CDR1 is SNHLY, CDR2 FYNNEI. The CDR3 spans 14 residues. The ends were cut back, 2 bases at V and 6 bases at J, with 13 bases in the middle. CDR3 sequence reads: CASSEMGAAPEAFF. CDR3 in DNA: TGTGCCAGCAGTGAAATGGGCGCAGCACCTGAAGCTTTCTTT.

The chain joins TRBV19 to TRBJ1-5, with 7 bases aligning to TRBD1. The CDR3 sequence is 14 residues long. The V segment lost 7 bases and the J segment 4 bases; nucleotides outside the gene matches: 7. Germline loops: CDR1 LNHDA, CDR2 SQIVND (reference sequence). The CDR3 DNA sequence: TGTGCCAGTAATTCCGCAGGGGGTAATCAGCCCCAGCATTTT. Translation gives CASNSAGGNQPQHF.